The 4 T cell receptor beta chains below were found in one sample sequenced in a study of cytomegalovirus exposure and HLA in healthy donors. Using immunoSEQ multiplex PCR, the repertoire was profiled, and TCRdb retains in-frame clones only, with some absent. The sample carries about 120,000 clones, around 87% recorded once. Source material: PBMCs. All receptors come from a woman aged 30 to 39 in good health and CMV-seropositive.

This clone occurred once. This chain connects TRBV6-5 to TRBJ2-1; TRBD2 aligns across 11 bases. The CDR3 is 13 amino acids. The junction had 0 bases not matched to a gene; V was cut back by 2 bases and J by 9 bases. CDR1 and CDR2 (germline): MNHEY, SVGAGI. In DNA, the CDR3 is TGTGCCAGCAGTTACCTAGCGGGGGGTGAGCAGTTCTTC. It codes for CASSYLAGGEQFF.

V gene TRBV15 combines with J gene TRBJ2-1; 7 positions match TRBD1. V trimming: 1 base; J trimming: 0 bases; junction bases outside the gene matches: 6. The CDR3 spans 17 residues. Per germline, CDR1 LNHNV and CDR2 YYDKDF (reference sequence). CDR3 bases: TGTGCCACCAGCAGAGCTGTCGGGACAGCCTCCTACAATGAGCAGTTCTTC. Translated: CATSRAVGTASYNEQFF.

This clone has just one count. The rearrangement uses TRBV7-9 and TRBJ2-3, with TRBD2 matching over 14 bases. V dropped 3 bases and J dropped 0; count of bases not matched to a gene: 2. Germline V gene sequence: CDR1 SEHNR, CDR2 FQNEAQ (reference sequence). The CDR3 is made up of 17 amino acids. DNA of the CDR3: TGTGCCAGCAGCTTGACTAGCGGGAGGGGTAGCACAGATACGCAGTATTTT. Translation: CASSLTSGRGSTDTQYF. Using reference TRBV7-9 and TRBJ2-3 for the parts outside the CDR3, the full variable domain is DTGVSQNPRHKITKRGQNVTFRCDPISEHNRLYWYRQTLGQGPEFLTYFQNEAQLEKSRLLSDRFSAERPKGSFSTLEIQRTEQGDSAMYLCASSLTSGRGSTDTQYFGPGTRLTVL.

The chain couples TRBV19 to TRBJ2-5; TRBD2 aligns across 8 bases. The germline CDR1 and CDR2 sequences are LNHDA and SQIVND (reference sequence). V trimming: 4 bases; J trimming: 3 bases; junction bases outside the gene matches: 10. The CDR3 runs 16 residues. In DNA, the CDR3 is TGTGCCAGTAGTACCTTACAAGCGGGAGTCGAAGAGACCCAGTACTTC. This gives the protein CASSTLQAGVEETQYF.